The 24 T cell receptor beta chains listed next were all sequenced from one sample in a study of shared clonotypes between healthy human individuals. Repertoires were generated with immunoSEQ multiplex PCR, while TCRdb's copy carries only in-frame clones and drops some. This table has 550,000 to 600,000 clones, around 77% appearing once. Material for sequencing was PBMCs. These receptors were obtained from a woman aged 40 to 49 in good health. Some clones in this sample may be carry-over from other donors' samples.

V and J are TRBV28 and TRBJ2-3, with 11 bases fitting TRBD2. V gave up 5 bases and J gave up 0 bases; unmatched junction bases: 4. Germline values: CDR1 MDHEN, CDR2 SYDVKM. This CDR3 spans 16 amino acids. The CDR3, as DNA: TGTGCCAGCAGTGCGGGACTAGCGGCGAGCACAGATACGCAGTATTTT. Translated: CASSAGLAASTDTQYF.

This clone appeared once. The chain combines TRBV28 with TRBJ2-1, with D perhaps matching TRBD2 (5 bases). CDR1 MDHEN and CDR2 SYDVKM come from the germline V gene. This CDR3 comprises 15 residues. V lost 2 bases, J lost 0 bases, and 8 bases lay in between. CDR3 sequence: CASSLNSVSYNEQFF. The CDR3 DNA sequence: TGTGCCAGCAGTTTAAATAGCGTCTCCTACAATGAGCAGTTCTTC.

This clone has at least ten counts. This rearrangement joins TRBV9 to TRBJ2-3, with 12 bases identical to TRBD2. CDR1 and CDR2 from the germline V gene are SGDLS and YYNGEE. V lost 3 bases, J lost 4 bases, and 6 bases stayed unmatched. The CDR3 loop spans 16 amino acids. The CDR3 sequence: CASSARLAGDADTQYF. In DNA form, the CDR3 reads TGTGCCAGCAGCGCTAGACTAGCGGGAGACGCAGATACGCAGTATTTT.

This chain joins TRBV7-8 and TRBJ2-7; D is tentatively TRBD1 or TRBD2 (5 bases each). The V gene lost 5 bases and the J gene lost 4 bases, with 18 bases spanning the gap. The CDR3 has 15 amino acids. CDR1 and CDR2 (germline): SGHVS, FQNEAQ. This CDR3 is CASSPGRGWGYEQYF. The CDR3 nucleotides read TGTGCCAGCAGCCCGGGTCGAGGGTGGGGGTACGAGCAGTACTTC. Full variable domain (missing parts from reference TRBV7-8 and TRBJ2-7): GAGVSQSPRYKVAKRGQDVALRCDPISGHVSLFWYQQALGQGPEFLTYFQNEAQLDKSGLPSDRFFAERPEGSVSTLKIQRTQQEDSAVYLCASSPGRGWGYEQYFGPGTRLTVT.

Points on this clone: Additional DNA sequences in this sample encode the identical CDR3. The gene calls are TRBV15 and TRBJ2-7; D remains ambiguous. This CDR3 has 13 residues. V lost 0 bases, J lost 4 bases, and 7 bases lay in between. Germline CDR1 is LNHNV and CDR2 is YYDKDF (reference sequence). This chain's CDR3 is CATSRDLGYEQYF. Here the CDR3 DNA reads TGTGCCACCAGCAGAGATTTGGGGTACGAGCAGTACTTC.

This clone was seen only a few times. The CDR3 coding sequence is TGTGCCAGCAGCGTAGCCGGGGTCGGCACTGAAGCTTTCTTT. As protein: CASSVAGVGTEAFF. V and J are TRBV9 and TRBJ1-1; D remains unclear. The CDR3 contains 14 residues. Trimming removed 0 bases at V and 4 bases at J, with 10 bases between. Per germline, CDR1 SGDLS and CDR2 YYNGEE.

Many counts were recorded for this clone. The chain has TRBV27 and TRBJ2-3; 7 nucleotides line up with TRBD1. Germline assignment: CDR1 MNHEY and CDR2 SMNVEV (reference sequence). After removal of 2 bases from V and 8 bases from J, the junction contained 7 bases not matched to a gene. The CDR3 extends over 14 amino acids. The CDR3 loop reads CASSLQQGFGTQYF. DNA for the CDR3: TGTGCCAGCAGTTTACAACAGGGGTTTGGTACGCAGTATTTT.

The rearrangement joins TRBV29-1 to TRBJ2-7, with D tentatively TRBD1 or TRBD2 (5 bases each). CDR1 is SQVTM and CDR2 is ANQGSEA in the germline V gene. V lost 2 bases, J lost 0 bases, and 8 bases lay in between. The CDR3 loop spans 13 amino acids. The CDR3 loop reads CSVERDGSYEQYF. The CDR3 DNA reads TGCAGCGTTGAAAGGGACGGCTCCTACGAGCAGTACTTC.

This clone was seen only once. This chain joins TRBV5-4 and TRBJ2-7; 12 bases match TRBD2. After removal of 3 bases from V and 5 bases from J, the junction contained 6 bases not matched to a gene. This CDR3 has 15 amino acids. In germline, CDR1 is SGHNT, CDR2 YYREEE (reference sequence). CDR3 sequence (DNA): TGTGCCAGCAGCTCTCCGGGACTAGCGGGCCACGAGCAGTACTTC. Amino acids: CASSSPGLAGHEQYF.

This chain joins TRBV15 and TRBJ2-2; D not certain. This CDR3 has 13 amino acids. Trimming stripped 3 bases from V and 3 bases from J, with 5 bases between. CDR1 LNHNV and CDR2 YYDKDF come from the germline V gene (reference sequence). The CDR3 coding sequence is TGTGCCACCAGCAGTTTCCACACCGGGGAGCTGTTTTTT. This gives the protein CATSSFHTGELFF.

This clone was counted a single time. The chain combines TRBV14 with TRBJ2-7; TRBD2 might be the D (6 bases). V lost 11 bases to trimming and J lost 2 bases, with 16 bases between them. Germline values: CDR1 SGHDN, CDR2 FVKESK. This CDR3 is built from 13 residues. For the CDR3, the DNA is TGTGCCGTGCGGGGTGTGAGGGCCTACGAGCAGTACTTC. Its protein is CAVRGVRAYEQYF.

CDR3 amino acids: CASSLTEIYEQYF. CDR3 bases: TGTGCCAGCAGCTTGACAGAGATTTACGAGCAGTACTTC. The chain has TRBV5-5 and TRBJ2-7; D is undetermined. Trimming cost V 1 base and J 4 bases, with 9 bases left between them. This CDR3 is 13 amino acids long. The germline CDR1 and CDR2 sequences are SGHKS and YYEKEE (reference sequence).

This chain joins TRBV13 and TRBJ2-2, with 10 bases that match TRBD2. CDR1 PRHDT and CDR2 FYEKMQ come from the germline V gene (reference sequence). With 5 bases clipped from V and 3 bases from J, the junction kept 9 bases outside the gene matches. The CDR3 extends over 17 amino acids. CDR3 amino acids: CASSLAGVGSYTGELFF. The CDR3 DNA reads as TGTGCCAGCAGCCTAGCGGGAGTCGGCTCTTACACCGGGGAGCTGTTTTTT.

V usage is TRBV10-3 and J usage is TRBJ2-1, with a tentative D call TRBD2 (6 bases). Germline lookup yields CDR1 ENHRY and CDR2 SYGVKD. Trimming cost V 6 bases and J 0 bases, with 12 bases left between them. This CDR3 spans 15 amino acids. The CDR3 protein is CAIRRDLSSYNEQFF. The CDR3 region has the DNA TGTGCCATCAGGCGGGACTTAAGCTCCTACAATGAGCAGTTCTTC.

This rearrangement joins TRBV19 to TRBJ1-5; D might be TRBD1 (5 bases). The CDR3 runs to 18 residues. Germline V gene sequence: CDR1 LNHDA, CDR2 SQIVND (reference sequence). The V end lost 3 bases, the J end lost 0 bases, and 18 bases lay between the germline ends. The CDR3 spells CASSIYRGAQHSNQPQHF. CDR3 in DNA: TGTGCCAGTAGTATCTATAGGGGAGCTCAGCATAGCAATCAGCCCCAGCATTTT. The full variable domain, its missing parts supplied by reference TRBV19 and TRBJ1-5, is DGGITQSPKYLFRKEGQNVTLSCEQNLNHDAMYWYRQDPGQGLRLIYYSQIVNDFQKGDIAEGYSVSREKKESFPLTVTSAQKNPTAFYLCASSIYRGAQHSNQPQHFGDGTRLSIL.

V gene TRBV7-3 combines with J gene TRBJ2-7; tentatively, D is TRBD2 (6 bases). Trimming left V 6 bases short and J 3 bases short, with 12 bases between. This CDR3 is 13 amino acids long. The germline gives CDR1 SGHTA, CDR2 FQGTGA. CDR3 protein: CASSTGTLYEQYF. Here the CDR3 DNA reads TGTGCCAGCAGTACCGGGACTCTCTACGAGCAGTACTTC. Filled out from reference TRBV7-3 and TRBJ2-7, the complete variable domain reads GAGVSQTPSNKVTEKGKYVELRCDPISGHTALYWYRQSLGQGPEFLIYFQGTGAADDSGLPNDRFFAVRPEGSVSTLKIQRTERGDSAVYLCASSTGTLYEQYFGPGTRLTVT.

The chain recombines TRBV28 with TRBJ1-2; possible D gene TRBD1, 5 bases. The CDR3 is 12 amino acids. Germline CDR1 is MDHEN and CDR2 is SYDVKM. The germline V and J ends were trimmed by 7 bases and 7 bases, with 13 bases remaining between them. The CDR3 reads CASKKGSSGYTF. For the CDR3, the DNA is TGTGCCAGCAAAAAGGGGAGTAGTGGCTACACCTTC.

This clone has just one count. The CDR3 region is CASSPLRLAGGNEQYF. The CDR3 DNA reads as TGTGCCAGCTCACCCCTGAGGCTAGCGGGAGGCAACGAGCAGTACTTC. This chain links TRBV18 with TRBJ2-7; 11 nucleotides align to TRBD2. After removal of 3 bases from V and 5 bases from J, the junction contained 9 bases not matched to a gene. The CDR3 loop spans 16 amino acids. Germline V gene data show CDR1 as KGHSH and CDR2 as LQKENI.

The chain uses TRBV11-2 and TRBJ2-7, with 9 bases that match TRBD2. The germline CDR1 and CDR2 sequences are SGHAT and FQNNGV. This CDR3 contains 14 residues. The trim removed 5 bases at V and 7 bases at J, leaving 9 bases unmatched. The CDR3 coding sequence is TGTGCCAGCAGCACGGGACTAGCCCTCGGTGAGCAGTACTTC. Residues: CASSTGLALGEQYF.

This chain connects TRBV28 to TRBJ2-2; weak D call: TRBD2 (6 bases). Germline values: CDR1 MDHEN, CDR2 SYDVKM. V was clipped by 5 bases and J by 5 bases, with 6 bases between them. The CDR3 contains 12 residues. CDR3 amino acids: CASSGGTGELFF. The CDR3 DNA reads TGTGCCAGCAGTGGGGGGACCGGGGAGCTGTTTTTT.

This chain links TRBV2 with TRBJ2-6; 8 bases agree with TRBD1. Trimming took 8 bases from V and 2 from J; bases not matched to a gene: 11. CDR1 is SNHLY, CDR2 FYNNEI, per germline. CDR3 length equals 17 residues. Written as DNA, the CDR3 is TGTGCCAGCTCAACTTTCCGGGACAGGACTGGGGCCAACGTCCTGACTTTC. This sequence encodes CASSTFRDRTGANVLTF.

The chain links TRBV6-6 to TRBJ2-7; the match to TRBD2 covers 10 bases. The CDR3 runs to 15 residues. The J segment lost 2 bases and the V segment lost 0 bases, leaving 1 base of the junction unmatched. Looked up from germline, CDR1 is MNHNY and CDR2 is SVGAGI (reference sequence). CDR3 amino acids: CASSYSGTSAYEQYF. Here the CDR3 DNA reads TGTGCCAGCAGTTACTCGGGGACTAGCGCCTACGAGCAGTACTTC.

This sequence joins TRBV2 and TRBJ1-5; D uncertain. V was pared by 1 base and J by 7 bases, with 8 bases between. CDR3 length: 13 amino acids. Germline V CDR1 and CDR2: SNHLY, FYNNEI. This chain's CDR3 is CASSEVRQQPQHF. Written as DNA, the CDR3 is TGTGCCAGCAGTGAAGTTCGGCAACAGCCCCAGCATTTT.

V gene TRBV7-3 combines with J gene TRBJ2-3; 8 bases are shared with TRBD2. The V and J ends lost 4 bases and 4 bases, in that order; junction bases with no gene match: 7. The CDR3 sequence is 15 residues long. Germline CDR1 SGHTA, CDR2 FQGTGA. CDR3 bases: TGTGCCAGCAGCTCGCGGGGGGCTGAGGCAGATACGCAGTATTTT. Protein product: CASSSRGAEADTQYF.